The 3 T cell receptor beta chains below all came from one sample that was sequenced in a study of T-cell memory formation after mild COVID-19. TCRdb reanalysed the 5' RACE reads using MiXCR and keeps one entry per CDR3 protein. The sample holds 350,000 or so distinct CDR3 sequences, around a fifth seen once. The specimen was PBMCs or a T cell subset sorted from them (not recorded which). These receptor sequences come from an adult woman who had mild COVID-19 (a few samples of this study predate the infection). Cell type and time point are not known.

The chain has TRBV20-1 and TRBJ2-7; 7 nucleotides match TRBD1. The CDR3 is made up of 13 amino acids. V lost 5 bases, J lost 0 bases, and 4 bases stayed unmatched. CDR1 is DFQATT and CDR2 is SNEGSKA in the germline V gene (reference sequence). This chain's CDR3 is CSASKGASYEQYF. Written as DNA, the CDR3 is TGCAGTGCTTCTAAGGGGGCCTCCTACGAGCAGTACTTC.

This clonotype was picked up many times. The CDR3 loop reads CASATSSIQYF. The CDR3 DNA is TGTGCCAGCGCTACGTCGAGCATTCAGTACTTC. The rearrangement links TRBV12-3 or TRBV12-4 to TRBJ2-4, with no clear D. V was shortened by 8 bases and J by 9 bases, with 11 bases between the two germline ends. The CDR3 runs to 11 residues.

The genes are TRBV29-1 and TRBJ2-7; unclear D gene. Between the trimmed V and J ends, which lost 6 bases and 2 bases, there was a span of 20 bases. Germline CDR1 reads SQVTM; CDR2 reads ANQGSEA. The CDR3 totals 15 residues. DNA for the CDR3: TGCAGCGTGGAGCCTGGGATTGGGAAGCCCTACGAGCAGTACTTC. It is translated as CSVEPGIGKPYEQYF.